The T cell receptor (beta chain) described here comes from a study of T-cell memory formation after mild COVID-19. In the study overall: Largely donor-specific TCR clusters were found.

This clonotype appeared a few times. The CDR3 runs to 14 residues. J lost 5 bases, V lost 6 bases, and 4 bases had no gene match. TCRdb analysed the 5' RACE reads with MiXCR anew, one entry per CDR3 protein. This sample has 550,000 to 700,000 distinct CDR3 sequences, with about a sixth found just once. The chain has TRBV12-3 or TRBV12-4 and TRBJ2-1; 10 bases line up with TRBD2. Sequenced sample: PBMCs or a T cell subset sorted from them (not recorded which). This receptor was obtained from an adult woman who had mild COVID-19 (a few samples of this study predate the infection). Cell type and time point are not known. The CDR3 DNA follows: TGTGCCAGCAGCCTAGCGGGAGAGCACAATGAGCAGTTCTTC. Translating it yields CASSLAGEHNEQFF.